This T cell receptor beta chain was captured by sequencing in a study of blood T cell repertoires in COVID-19. Study-level information: Samples of COVID-19 (acute and convalescent) were obtained from the United States, Italy and Spain. In each case, the material was cDNA or gDNA derived from T cells, B-cell-depleted T cells, or PBMCs.

Trimming at V came to 3 bases and at J to 7 bases, leaving 5 bases not matched to a gene. The CDR3 is 13 amino acids. Germline V CDR1 and CDR2: SGHDT, YYEEEE. The table came from immunoSEQ multiplex PCR; TCRdb's copy has only in-frame clones and leaves some out. Of roughly 210,000 clones listed, 88% are singletons. The rearrangement joins TRBV5-6 to TRBJ1-1, with 8 bases that match TRBD1. Input material: peripheral blood. The sequence derives from an older man with acute or convalescent COVID-19. CDR3 residues: CASSYGDRGEAFF. In nucleotides, the CDR3 is TGTGCCAGCAGCTATGGAGACAGGGGTGAAGCTTTCTTT.